Given below is one TCR beta chain in context. The protocol was immunoSEQ multiplex PCR, while the TCRdb copy is restricted to in-frame clones and leaves out a portion. The sample holds approximately 92,000 clones, roughly 95% seen once. This sample stems from a study of technical replicates of blood from a handful of donors. CDR3 length: 13 amino acids. V was shortened by 5 bases and J by 7 bases, with 15 bases between the two germline ends. Germline lookup yields CDR1 SGHKS and CDR2 YYEKEE (reference sequence). The chain combines TRBV5-5 with TRBJ1-1; tentative D call: TRBD1 (6 bases). This clonotype was obtained from a human donor in good health. Source material: T cells isolated from PBMCs. CDR3: CASSATGLVEAFF. DNA of the CDR3: TGTGCCAGCAGTGCGACAGGATTGGTTGAAGCTTTCTTT.